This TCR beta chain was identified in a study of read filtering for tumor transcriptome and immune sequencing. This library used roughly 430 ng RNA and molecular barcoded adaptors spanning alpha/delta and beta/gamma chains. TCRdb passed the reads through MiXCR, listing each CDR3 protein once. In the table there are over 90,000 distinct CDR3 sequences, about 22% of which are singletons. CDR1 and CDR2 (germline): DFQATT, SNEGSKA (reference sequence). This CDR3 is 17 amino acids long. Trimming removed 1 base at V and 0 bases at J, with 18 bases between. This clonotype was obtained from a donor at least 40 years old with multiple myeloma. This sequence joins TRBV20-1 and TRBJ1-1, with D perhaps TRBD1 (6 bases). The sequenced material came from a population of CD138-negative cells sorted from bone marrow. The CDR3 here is CSARGGYQGMMNTEAFF. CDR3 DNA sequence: TGCAGTGCTAGAGGAGGATACCAGGGGATGATGAACACTGAAGCTTTCTTT.